This T cell receptor (beta chain) was recorded in a study of shared clonotypes between healthy human individuals. Study at large: The cohort had a couple of women and three men, ages 18 to 49.

The sample holds one count of this clone. The antigen is undetermined. Regarding the study as a whole: The study sampled only blood, and tissue repertoires likely differ.

Splitting of each subset's genomic DNA was done evenly across several immunoSEQ plates. Ten immunoSEQ deep assay plates held the unsorted PBMC DNA. The data were produced by immunoSEQ multiplex PCR, yet TCRdb's version contains in-frame clones alone and is incomplete. The profile shows hundreds of thousands of clones, around 79% of them singletons. Germline V gene sequence: CDR1 SGHNT, CDR2 YYREEE (reference sequence). There are 14 residues in the CDR3. Trimming took 4 bases from V and 1 from J, leaving 11 bases between them. Sequencing was done on a sample of PBMCs. The chain is built from TRBV5-4 and TRBJ1-1; tentative D call: TRBD1 (5 bases). This clonotype originated in a middle-aged woman in good health. Some clones in this sample may be carry-over from other donors' samples. DNA for the CDR3: TGTGCCAGCAGCCGGGGACTCCAGAACACTGAAGCTTTCTTT. It codes for CASSRGLQNTEAFF. Full variable domain (remainder filled in from reference TRBV5-4 and TRBJ1-1): ETGVTQSPTHLIKTRGQQVTLRCSSQSGHNTVSWYQQALGQGPQFIFQYYREEENGRGNFPPRFSGLQFPNYSSELNVNALELDDSALYLCASSRGLQNTEAFFGQGTRLTVV.